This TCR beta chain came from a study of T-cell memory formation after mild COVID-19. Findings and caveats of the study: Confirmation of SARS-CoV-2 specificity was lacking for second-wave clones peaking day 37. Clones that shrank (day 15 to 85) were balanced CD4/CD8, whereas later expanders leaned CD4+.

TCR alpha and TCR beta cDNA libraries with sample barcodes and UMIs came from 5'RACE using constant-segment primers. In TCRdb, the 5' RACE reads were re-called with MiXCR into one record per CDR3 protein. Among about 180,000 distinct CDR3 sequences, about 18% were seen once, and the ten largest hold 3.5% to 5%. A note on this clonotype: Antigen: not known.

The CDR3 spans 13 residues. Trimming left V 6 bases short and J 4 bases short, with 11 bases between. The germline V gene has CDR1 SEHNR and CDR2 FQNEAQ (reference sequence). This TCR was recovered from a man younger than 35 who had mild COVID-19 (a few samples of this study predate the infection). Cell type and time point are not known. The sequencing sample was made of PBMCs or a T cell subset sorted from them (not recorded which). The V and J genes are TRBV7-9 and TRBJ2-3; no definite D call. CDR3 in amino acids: CASRLSAADTQYF. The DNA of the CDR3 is TGTGCCAGCAGACTCTCGGCGGCAGATACGCAGTATTTT.